The next 4 T cell receptor beta chains were all read from a single sample in a study of blood T cell repertoires in COVID-19. Clones were read by immunoSEQ multiplex PCR, and TCRdb kept only the in-frame ones, dropping some. This sample carries around 390,000 clones, 85% to 90% of them seen once, and the ten largest clones take approximately 9.3%. The material sequenced was PBMCs or T cells enriched from blood (not recorded which). These receptor sequences come from a woman in her forties or fifties who had recovered from COVID-19.

The DNA of the CDR3 is TGTGCCAGTAGGCTACAGGGAGTCGATTCACCCCTCCACTTT. This sequence encodes CASRLQGVDSPLHF. The chain employs TRBV19 and TRBJ1-6, with D tentatively TRBD1 (6 bases). Per the germline V gene, CDR1 is LNHDA and CDR2 is SQIVND (reference sequence). V was pared by 6 bases and J by 8 bases, with 14 bases between. The CDR3 covers 14 residues.

The sample holds one count of this clone. The chain joins TRBV10-3 to TRBJ1-1; D not resolved. With 10 bases removed from V and 1 base from J, the gap between germline ends came to 7 bases. CDR1 and CDR2 from the germline V gene are ENHRY and SYGVKD. This CDR3 comprises 11 residues. CDR3 in DNA: TGTGCCACCGCGCAGAACACTGAAGCTTTCTTT. Translation: CATAQNTEAFF.

This rearrangement joins TRBV2 to TRBJ1-6; D uncertain. Germline V lookup: CDR1 SNHLY, CDR2 FYNNEI. This CDR3 has 12 residues. The V and J ends lost 2 bases and 8 bases respectively, with 4 bases between them. The CDR3, as DNA: TGTGCCAGCAGTGAATCCGATTCACCCCTCCACTTT. It codes for CASSESDSPLHF.

The rearrangement joins TRBV5-1 to TRBJ2-1, with D uncertain. The germline gives CDR1 SGHRS, CDR2 YFSETQ. The CDR3 totals 12 residues. Trimming took off 2 bases at V and 6 bases at J, with 6 bases between the two ends. CDR3 sequence: CASSFSGNEQFF. The CDR3 bases are TGCGCCAGCAGCTTTTCGGGCAATGAGCAGTTCTTC.